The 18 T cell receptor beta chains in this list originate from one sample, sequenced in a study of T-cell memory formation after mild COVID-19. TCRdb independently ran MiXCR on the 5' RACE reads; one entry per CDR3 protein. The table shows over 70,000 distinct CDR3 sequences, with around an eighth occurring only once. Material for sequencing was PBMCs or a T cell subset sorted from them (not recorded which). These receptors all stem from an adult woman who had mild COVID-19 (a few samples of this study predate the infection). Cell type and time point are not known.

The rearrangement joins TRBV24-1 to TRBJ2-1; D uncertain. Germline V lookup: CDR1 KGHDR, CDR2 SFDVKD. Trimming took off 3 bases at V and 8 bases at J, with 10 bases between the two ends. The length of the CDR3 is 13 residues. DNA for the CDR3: TGTGCCACCAGTGATCCCGGTTTATATGAGCAGTTCTTC. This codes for CATSDPGLYEQFF.

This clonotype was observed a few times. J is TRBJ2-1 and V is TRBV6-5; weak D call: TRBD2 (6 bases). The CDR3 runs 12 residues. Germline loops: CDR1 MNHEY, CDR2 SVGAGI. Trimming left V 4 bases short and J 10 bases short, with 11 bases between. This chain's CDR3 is CASSSRDSEQFF. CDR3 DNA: TGTGCCAGCAGTTCCCGGGACTCCGAGCAGTTCTTC.

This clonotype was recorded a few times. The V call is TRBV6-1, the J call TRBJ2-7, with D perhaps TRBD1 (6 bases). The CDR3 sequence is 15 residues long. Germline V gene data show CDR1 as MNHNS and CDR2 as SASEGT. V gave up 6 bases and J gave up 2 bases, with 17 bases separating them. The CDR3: CASSLQQGKAYEQYF. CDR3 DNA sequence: TGTGCCAGCAGCCTACAACAGGGAAAGGCCTACGAGCAGTACTTC.

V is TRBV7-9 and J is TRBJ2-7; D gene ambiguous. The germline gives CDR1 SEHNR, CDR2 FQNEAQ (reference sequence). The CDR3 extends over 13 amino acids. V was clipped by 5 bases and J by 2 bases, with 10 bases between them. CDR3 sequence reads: CASSPGNTYEQYF. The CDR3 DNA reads TGTGCCAGCAGCCCCGGAAATACCTACGAGCAGTACTTC.

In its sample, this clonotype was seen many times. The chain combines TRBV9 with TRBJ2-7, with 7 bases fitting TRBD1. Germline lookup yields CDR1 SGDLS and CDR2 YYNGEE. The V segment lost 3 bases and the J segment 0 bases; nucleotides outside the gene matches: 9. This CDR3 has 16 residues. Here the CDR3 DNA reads TGTGCCAGCAGCGCATACGGGAAGGGGGCCTCCTACGAGCAGTACTTC. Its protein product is CASSAYGKGASYEQYF.

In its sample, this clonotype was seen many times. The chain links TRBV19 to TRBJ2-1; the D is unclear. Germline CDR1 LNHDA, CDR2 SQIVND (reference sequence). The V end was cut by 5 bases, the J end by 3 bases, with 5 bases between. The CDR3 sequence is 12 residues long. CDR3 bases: TGTGCCAGTAGTCCTAACTACAATGAGCAGTTCTTC. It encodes CASSPNYNEQFF.

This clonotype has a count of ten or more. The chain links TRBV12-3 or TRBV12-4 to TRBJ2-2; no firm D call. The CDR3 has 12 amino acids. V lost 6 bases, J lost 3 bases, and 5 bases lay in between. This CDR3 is CASRGDTGELFF. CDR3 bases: TGTGCCAGCAGAGGAGACACCGGGGAGCTGTTTTTT.

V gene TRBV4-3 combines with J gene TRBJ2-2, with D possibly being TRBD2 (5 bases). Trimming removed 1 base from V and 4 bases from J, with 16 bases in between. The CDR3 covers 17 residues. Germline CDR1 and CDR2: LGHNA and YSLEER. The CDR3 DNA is TGCGCCAGCAGCCAAGCGGCGCTTCTAGGGAGCACCGGGGAGCTGTTTTTT. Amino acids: CASSQAALLGSTGELFF.

The CDR3 is CASSFGMGSTDTQYF. In DNA form, the CDR3 reads TGTGCCAGCAGCTTCGGGATGGGGAGCACAGATACGCAGTATTTT. V is TRBV7-9 and J is TRBJ2-3; possibly TRBD2 for D (5 bases). Germline CDR1 SEHNR, CDR2 FQNEAQ (reference sequence). The CDR3 contains 15 residues. V dropped 3 bases and J dropped 0 bases, with 10 bases sitting between them.

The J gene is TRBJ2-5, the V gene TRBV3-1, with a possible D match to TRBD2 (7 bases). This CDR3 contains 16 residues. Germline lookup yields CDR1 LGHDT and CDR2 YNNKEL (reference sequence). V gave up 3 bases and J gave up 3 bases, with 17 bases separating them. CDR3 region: CASSHPGGGGEETQYF. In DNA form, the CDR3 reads TGTGCCAGCAGCCACCCAGGAGGGGGGGGCGAAGAGACCCAGTACTTC.

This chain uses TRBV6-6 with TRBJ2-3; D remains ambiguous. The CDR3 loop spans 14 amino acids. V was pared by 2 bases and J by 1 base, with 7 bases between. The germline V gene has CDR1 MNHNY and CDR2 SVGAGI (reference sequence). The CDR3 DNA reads TGTGCCAGCAGTTACCCCGGTGGCACAGATACGCAGTATTTT. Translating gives CASSYPGGTDTQYF.

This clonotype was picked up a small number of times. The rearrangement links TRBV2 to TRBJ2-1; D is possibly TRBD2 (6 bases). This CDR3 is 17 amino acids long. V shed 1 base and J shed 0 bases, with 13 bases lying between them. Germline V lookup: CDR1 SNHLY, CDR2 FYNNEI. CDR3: CASSEGGGRDSYNEQFF. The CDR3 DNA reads TGTGCCAGCAGTGAAGGGGGAGGCAGGGACTCCTACAATGAGCAGTTCTTC. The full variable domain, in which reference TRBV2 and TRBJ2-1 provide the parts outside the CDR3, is EPEVTQTPSHQVTQMGQEVILRCVPISNHLYFYWYRQILGQKVEFLVSFYNNEISEKSEIFDDQFSVERPDGSNFTLKIRSTKLEDSAMYFCASSEGGGRDSYNEQFFGPGTRLTVL.

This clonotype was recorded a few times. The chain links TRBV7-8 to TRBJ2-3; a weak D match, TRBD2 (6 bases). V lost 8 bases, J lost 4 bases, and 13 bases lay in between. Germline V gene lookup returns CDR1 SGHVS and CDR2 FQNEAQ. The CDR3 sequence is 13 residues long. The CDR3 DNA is TGTGCCAGCCACTCTAGCGTCGCAGATACGCAGTATTTT. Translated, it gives CASHSSVADTQYF. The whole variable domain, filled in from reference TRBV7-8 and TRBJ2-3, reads GAGVSQSPRYKVAKRGQDVALRCDPISGHVSLFWYQQALGQGPEFLTYFQNEAQLDKSGLPSDRFFAERPEGSVSTLKIQRTQQEDSAVYLCASHSSVADTQYFGPGTRLTVL.

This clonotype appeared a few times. CDR3 loop: CASSPYQGPYEQYF. The DNA for the CDR3 is TGTGCCAGCAGCCCTTATCAGGGGCCCTACGAGCAGTACTTC. J is TRBJ2-7 and V is TRBV28; maybe TRBD1 (6 bases). The length of the CDR3 is 14 residues. V lost 6 bases and J 2 bases, leaving 14 bases between the germline ends. Germline assignment: CDR1 MDHEN and CDR2 SYDVKM.

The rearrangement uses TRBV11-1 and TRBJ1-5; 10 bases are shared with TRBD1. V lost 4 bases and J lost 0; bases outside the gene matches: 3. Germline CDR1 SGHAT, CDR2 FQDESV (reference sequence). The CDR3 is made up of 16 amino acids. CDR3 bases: TGTGCCAGCAGCTCCAGGGACAGGGGTAGCAATCAGCCCCAGCATTTT. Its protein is CASSSRDRGSNQPQHF.

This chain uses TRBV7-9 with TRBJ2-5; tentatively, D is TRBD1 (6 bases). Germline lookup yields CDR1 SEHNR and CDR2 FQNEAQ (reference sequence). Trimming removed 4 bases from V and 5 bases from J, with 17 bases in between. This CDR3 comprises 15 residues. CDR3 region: CASSSSGSQGETQYF. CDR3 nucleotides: TGTGCCAGCAGCTCTTCCGGGTCCCAGGGGGAGACCCAGTACTTC.

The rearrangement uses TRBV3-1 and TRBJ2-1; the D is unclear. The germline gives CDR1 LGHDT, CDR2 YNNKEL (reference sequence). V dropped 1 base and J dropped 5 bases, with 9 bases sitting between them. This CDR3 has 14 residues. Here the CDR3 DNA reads TGTGCCAGCAGCCAAGTACTACTGCACAATGAGCAGTTCTTC. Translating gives CASSQVLLHNEQFF.

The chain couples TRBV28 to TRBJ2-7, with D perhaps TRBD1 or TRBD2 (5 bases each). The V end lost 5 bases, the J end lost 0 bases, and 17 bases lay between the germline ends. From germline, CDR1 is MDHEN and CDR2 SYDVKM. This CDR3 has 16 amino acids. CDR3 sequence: CASSNPTGPPSYEQYF. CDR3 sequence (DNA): TGTGCCAGCAGTAATCCGACGGGACCTCCCTCCTACGAGCAGTACTTC.